Listed below are T cell receptor beta chains from one sample, sequenced in a study of blood T cell repertoires in COVID-19. Sequenced by immunoSEQ multiplex PCR; TCRdb stores in-frame clones only, minus some. Among approximately 250,000 clones listed, 85% were seen once. Sequenced sample: PBMCs or T cells enriched from blood (not recorded which). The receptor set was obtained from a woman between 45 and 60 years old with acute COVID-19. The CDR3 runs from the conserved cysteine through the conserved F or W. The D gene is left open where the match is weak. A row's size may be missing; if present it is once, few, many or a size class.

J: TRBJ2-3
V: TRBV2
size: .
D: .
CDR3: CASGRDTQYF
DNA: TGTGCCAGTGGGAGGGATACGCAGTATTTT

J: TRBJ1-2
V: TRBV7-2
size: .
D: TRBD1
CDR3: CASSLATIGGDYGYTF
DNA: TGTGCCAGCAGCTTAGCGACGATAGGGGGCGACTATGGCTACACCTTC

J: TRBJ1-2
V: TRBV5-4
size: .
D: TRBD1
CDR3: CASSFGTGYNYGYTF
DNA: TGTGCCAGCAGCTTTGGGACAGGTTATAACTATGGCTACACCTTC

J: TRBJ1-2
V: TRBV14
size: .
D: .
CDR3: CASSQDGSYDIPSYGYTF
DNA: TGTGCCAGCAGCCAAGATGGCAGCTACGACATTCCGAGTTATGGCTACACCTTC

J: TRBJ2-7
V: TRBV9
size: once
D: .
CDR3: CASSVGTASYEQYF
DNA: TGTGCCAGCAGCGTAGGGACAGCCTCCTACGAGCAGTACTTC

J: TRBJ1-1
V: TRBV5-4
size: .
D: .
CDR3: CASSLGPLNTEAFF
DNA: TGTGCCAGCAGCTTGGGGCCCCTGAACACTGAAGCTTTCTTT

J: TRBJ2-7
V: TRBV5-1
size: .
D: .
CDR3: CASSLTGSYEQYF
DNA: TGCGCCAGCAGCTTAACCGGGTCCTACGAGCAGTACTTC

J: TRBJ1-5
V: TRBV6-6
size: .
D: .
CDR3: CASSHRDRHNQPQHF
DNA: TGTGCCAGCAGTCACCGAGACAGACACAATCAGCCCCAGCATTTT

J: TRBJ2-1
V: TRBV2
size: .
D: .
CDR3: CASSQGNYNEQFF
DNA: TGTGCCAGCAGCCAGGGGAACTACAATGAGCAGTTCTTC

J: TRBJ2-2
V: TRBV2
size: .
D: .
CDR3: CASINSRRGTGELFF
DNA: TGTGCCAGCATCAATTCGAGAAGAGGCACCGGGGAGCTGTTTTTT

J: TRBJ1-6
V: TRBV19
size: .
D: .
CDR3: CASSISAVGANSPLHF
DNA: TGTGCCAGTAGTATCTCGGCAGTGGGGGCTAATTCACCCCTCCACTTT

J: TRBJ1-5
V: TRBV19
size: few
D: .
CDR3: CASSVPGLGNQPQHF
DNA: TGTGCCAGTAGTGTCCCGGGACTGGGGAATCAGCCCCAGCATTTT